What follows is one T cell receptor beta chain and its context. Its antigen is not identified. V trimming: 4 bases; J trimming: 3 bases; junction bases outside the gene matches: 11. The germline V gene has CDR1 SGHRS and CDR2 YFSETQ. The CDR3 is 16 amino acids. This entry comes from a study of CD8 T cells in ankylosing spondylitis. Quantitative molecular-barcoded 5'-RACE generated the TCR beta libraries. TCRdb re-derived calls from the 5' RACE reads in MiXCR, one entry per CDR3 protein. The repertoire includes 300,000 to 400,000 distinct CDR3 sequences, 20% of them detected once, and under 15% sits in the top ten. Findings and limits, study-wide: Made up of eight or nine highly homologous variants, a TCR beta motif appeared characteristic of ankylosing spondylitis blood. Prior literature has documented some motif variants in synovial fluid and blood from reactive arthritis.

This TCR derives from a male donor with ankylosing spondylitis or in good health (not recorded which). Sequencing used blood, either unsorted or a sorted T cell fraction (not recorded which). The chain employs TRBV5-1 and TRBJ2-3, with 7 positions matching TRBD1. The CDR3 nucleotides are TGCGCCAGCAGCCTTCCCGGGACAGTCGCGACAGATACGCAGTATTTT. This translates into CASSLPGTVATDTQYF.